What follows describes a single T cell receptor (beta chain). Antigen: not known. This may be a read error, as it is one base from a much larger clone. This CDR3 is built from 16 residues. The germline V gene encodes CDR1 SGHVS and CDR2 FQNEAQ. Trimming removed 2 bases from V and 5 bases from J, with 15 bases in between. The sample is drawn from a study of response to subunit inactivated influenza vaccine. Overall study findings and caveats: Authors suggested seasonal influenza vaccinations each recruit few new T cells.

One entry per CDR3 protein, called by TCRdb with MiXCR from the RT-PCR reads. The sample includes hundreds of thousands of distinct CDR3 sequences, around 8% of them seen just once. This sequence originates from a man aged 50-75 years who received an inactivated influenza vaccine. Sequencing used PBMCs from blood, obtained less than 30 months after vaccination. The chain employs TRBV7-8 and TRBJ2-2, with TRBD2 as a possible D gene (5 bases). CDR3 coding DNA: TGTGCCAGCAGCTTACTGGCCGGAAGAGGGACCGGGGAGCTGTTTTTT. This gives the protein CASSLLAGRGTGELFF.